Presented here are 10 T cell receptor beta chains from one specimen sequenced in a study of graft-versus-host responses after intestinal transplantation. Their antigens are not known. Sequencing was performed with immunoSEQ multiplex PCR; in TCRdb, only in-frame clones are kept and a portion is missing. The sample has approximately 130,000 clones, around nine tenths seen once; the top ten hold around 0.16%. Sample: unstimulated CD4+ T cells sorted from spleen or lymph node cells, taken before intestinal transplant. The receptor source for this set is a human donor who received an intestinal transplant.

This chain uses TRBV13 with TRBJ1-1; D possibly corresponds to TRBD1 (6 bases). Germline V lookup: CDR1 PRHDT, CDR2 FYEKMQ (reference sequence). This CDR3 is 15 amino acids long. Trimming took 5 bases from V and 0 from J, leaving 13 bases between them. This chain's CDR3 is CASSDRTVMNTEAFF. In DNA, the CDR3 is TGTGCCAGCAGCGACCGGACAGTGATGAACACTGAAGCTTTCTTT.

V and J are TRBV7-2 and TRBJ2-1, with 13 bases matching TRBD2. After removal of 5 bases from V and 2 bases from J, the junction contained 12 bases not matched to a gene. CDR3 length equals 19 residues. CDR1 and CDR2 (germline): SGHTA, FQGNSA. Here the CDR3 reads CASSPRLAGGHWTYNEQFF. The CDR3 DNA is TGTGCCAGCAGCCCGCGACTAGCGGGGGGCCATTGGACCTACAATGAGCAGTTCTTC.

The chain is built from TRBV29-1 and TRBJ2-3; perhaps D is TRBD1 or TRBD2 (7 bases each). V dropped 6 bases and J dropped 6 bases, with 19 bases sitting between them. The CDR3 loop spans 14 amino acids. The germline gives CDR1 SQVTM, CDR2 ANQGSEA. The CDR3 nucleotides read TGCAGCGTCCAAAGACAGGGAGGGAAGGATACGCAGTATTTT. Translated: CSVQRQGGKDTQYF.

As to this clone: The same CDR3 is also encoded by other DNA sequences in this sample. The chain has TRBV20-1 and TRBJ2-7, with D unclear. V shed 4 bases and J shed 1 base, with 5 bases lying between them. In germline, CDR1 is DFQATT, CDR2 SNEGSKA (reference sequence). CDR3 size: 11 residues. The CDR3 DNA follows: TGCAGTGCTACCAGATCCTACGAGCAGTACTTC. Translating gives CSATRSYEQYF.

This rearrangement joins TRBV4-2 to TRBJ2-7; D not certain. Deletions cut 0 bases from V and 2 bases from J, with 8 bases between. The CDR3 is 14 amino acids. The germline gives CDR1 LGHNA, CDR2 YNFKEQ. CDR3 amino acids: CASSQDHVAYEQYF. CDR3 sequence (DNA): TGTGCCAGCAGCCAAGATCATGTGGCCTACGAGCAGTACTTC.

The chain joins TRBV5-1 to TRBJ1-2; TRBD1 might be the D (5 bases). The CDR3 is made up of 13 amino acids. V lost 0 bases, J lost 8 bases, and 11 bases lay in between. Germline lookup yields CDR1 SGHRS and CDR2 YFSETQ. The CDR3: CASSLGREWGYTF. The CDR3 DNA sequence: TGCGCCAGCAGCTTGGGCAGGGAGTGGGGCTACACCTTC. The variable domain in full, completed from reference TRBV5-1 and TRBJ1-2, reads KAGVTQTPRYLIKTRGQQVTLSCSPISGHRSVSWYQQTPGQGLQFLFEYFSETQRNKGNFPGRFSGRQFSNSRSEMNVSTLELGDSALYLCASSLGREWGYTFGSGTRLTVV.

The chain carries TRBV4-1 and TRBJ2-2; 12 bases match TRBD2. With V trimmed by 1 base and J by 7 bases, 7 bases remained unmatched. Germline lookup yields CDR1 MGHRA and CDR2 YSYEKL. This CDR3 comprises 17 residues. CDR3 loop: CASSQGGLAGGGGELFF. CDR3 sequence (DNA): TGCGCCAGCAGCCAAGGAGGGCTAGCGGGGGGGGGCGGGGAGCTGTTTTTT.

The rearrangement links TRBV7-2 to TRBJ2-1, with TRBD2 as a possible D gene (6 bases). The ends were cut back, 3 bases at V and 8 bases at J, with 14 bases in the middle. The germline V gene encodes CDR1 SGHTA and CDR2 FQGNSA. This CDR3 is 14 amino acids long. CDR3 amino acids: CASSLRGLFDEQFF. CDR3 nucleotide sequence: TGTGCCAGCAGCTTGCGGGGTTTATTCGATGAGCAGTTCTTC.

The chain combines TRBV11-3 with TRBJ1-1; possible D gene TRBD1, 5 bases. This CDR3 contains 13 residues. CDR1 is SGHNT and CDR2 is YENEEA in the germline V gene. V lost 1 base to trimming and J lost 6 bases, with 9 bases between them. This chain's CDR3 is CASSLGQGAEAFF. CDR3 DNA: TGTGCCAGCAGCTTAGGGCAGGGCGCTGAAGCTTTCTTT. Combining the CDR3 with reference TRBV11-3 and TRBJ1-1 gives the whole variable domain EAGVVQSPRYKIIEKKQPVAFWCNPISGHNTLYWYLQNLGQGPELLIRYENEEAVDDSQLPKDRFSAERLKGVDSTLKIQPAELGDSAVYLCASSLGQGAEAFFGQGTRLTVV.

The chain uses TRBV28 and TRBJ2-3; D is perhaps TRBD1 (6 bases). The V end lost 3 bases, the J end lost 2 bases, and 21 bases lay between the germline ends. The CDR3 is 18 residues long. In germline, CDR1 is MDHEN, CDR2 SYDVKM. CDR3 loop: CASSFTIRQGRITDTQYF. The CDR3 bases are TGTGCCAGCAGTTTCACGATCCGGCAGGGGCGAATCACAGATACGCAGTATTTT.